A single sample gave rise to the 5 T cell receptor beta chains below, sequenced in a study of human T cells and chemical hapten exposure. From whole blood left unfractionated, total RNA was extracted. TCRdb reanalysed the 5' RACE reads using MiXCR and keeps one entry per CDR3 protein. The sample shows about 120,000 distinct CDR3 sequences, around a fifth of them seen only once. These receptors were taken from a human donor in good health.

V and J are TRBV13 and TRBJ1-1; D unclear. The V end was cut by 8 bases, the J end by 2 bases, with 12 bases between. This CDR3 is 13 amino acids long. Germline V gene sequence: CDR1 PRHDT, CDR2 FYEKMQ (reference sequence). The DNA of the CDR3 is TGTGCCAGCTGGCCCGGAGGAAACACTGAAGCTTTCTTT. Protein: CASWPGGNTEAFF.

This chain connects TRBV12-5 to TRBJ2-7; D is uncertain. The CDR3 covers 12 residues. Germline-derived CDR1 and CDR2 are LGHNT and FRNRAP. The V end lost 3 bases, the J end lost 4 bases, and 7 bases lay between the germline ends. CDR3 protein: CASGLDRYEQYF. The DNA of the CDR3 is TGTGCTAGTGGTTTAGATAGATACGAGCAGTACTTC.

The count of this clonotype is one. V gene TRBV12-3 or TRBV12-4 combines with J gene TRBJ2-1; D uncertain. The CDR3 spans 19 residues. V was trimmed by 6 bases and J by 0 bases, leaving 24 bases between them. CDR3 amino acids: CASSSAIPLGSSSYNEQFF. The DNA for the CDR3 is TGTGCCAGCAGCTCTGCTATCCCTTTGGGTTCGAGCTCCTACAATGAGCAGTTCTTC.

The V call is TRBV24-1, the J call TRBJ2-1; TRBD2 matches 12 bases. The length of the CDR3 is 17 residues. The junction had 8 bases not matched to a gene; V was cut back by 3 bases and J by 6 bases. In germline, CDR1 is KGHDR, CDR2 SFDVKD. In DNA, the CDR3 is TGTGCCACCAGTGATGCACAGGGACTAGCGGGCTCCAATGAGCAGTTCTTC. Translation gives CATSDAQGLAGSNEQFF.

The CDR3, as DNA: TGTGCCAGCAGTTACTCTTTGGCGGGAGGGGTAGATACGCAGTATTTT. Translated: CASSYSLAGGVDTQYF. The chain combines TRBV6-5 with TRBJ2-3, with 9 positions matching TRBD2. There are 16 residues in the CDR3. Germline CDR1 MNHEY, CDR2 SVGAGI. The ends lost 0 bases at V and 5 bases at J; junction bases unmatched: 6.